These T cell receptor beta chains were read from a single sample in a study of Ad26.COV2.S vaccination and SARS-CoV-2 variants. Some clones are missing from TCRdb's copy, which holds only in-frame ones; the method was immunoSEQ multiplex PCR. The sample shows 350,000 to 500,000 clones, 90% of them seen only once. Sequenced here: peripheral blood, sampled in a trial of Ad26.COV2.S vaccine versus placebo. These receptor sequences come from a person aged 18 to 59 who received the Ad26.COV2.S COVID-19 vaccine or a placebo. Each CDR3 is given with its conserved first and last residue. A D gene is named only where the DNA matches it firmly. Only part of the rows carry a size: once, few, many, or a class if the clone is expanded.

d_call	v_call	clone_size	j_call	cdr3_aa	cdr3_nt
.	TRBV9	.	TRBJ1-5	CASSPAGRAHQPQHF	TGTGCCAGCAGCCCCGCCGGGCGGGCCCATCAGCCCCAGCATTTT
.	TRBV6-6	.	TRBJ2-1	CASSSEYNEQFF	TGTGCCAGCAGTTCCGAATACAATGAGCAGTTCTTC
TRBD2	TRBV5-6	.	TRBJ2-7	CASSLARTSGSYEQYF	TGTGCCAGCAGCTTGGCCCGGACTAGCGGGAGCTACGAGCAGTACTTC
.	TRBV5-1	.	TRBJ1-1	CASSLVQGRHTEAFF	TGCGCCAGCAGCTTGGTACAGGGAAGGCACACTGAAGCTTTCTTT
TRBD2	TRBV3-1/TRBV3-2	once	TRBJ2-7	CASSQDSSGGPDEQYF	TGTGCCAGCAGCCAAGATAGCTCGGGAGGGCCGGACGAGCAGTACTTC
TRBD1	TRBV28	.	TRBJ1-1	CASSPQGGLNTEAFF	TGTGCCAGCAGTCCCCAGGGGGGACTGAACACTGAAGCTTTCTTT
TRBD2	TRBV9	once	TRBJ2-3	CASSVSGGLLPSTDTQYF	TGTGCCAGCAGCGTATCGGGGGGACTCTTACCTAGCACAGATACGCAGTATTTT
TRBD1	TRBV24-1	.	TRBJ2-3	CATSAPGGTTDTQYF	TGTGCCACCAGTGCCCCAGGGGGAACAACAGATACGCAGTATTTT
.	TRBV7-9	.	TRBJ2-1	CASSSIEISEQFF	TGTGCCAGCAGCTCGATAGAAATTAGTGAGCAGTTCTTC
TRBD1	TRBV28	few	TRBJ1-5	CASSRTGPQPQHF	TGTGCCAGCAGCCGGACAGGGCCTCAGCCCCAGCATTTT
.	TRBV2	.	TRBJ1-5	CASSEARVQPQHF	TGTGCCAGCAGTGAAGCGCGGGTTCAGCCCCAGCATTTT
.	TRBV7-9	.	TRBJ1-1	CASSLGQYTEAFF	TGTGCCAGCAGCTTAGGGCAGTACACTGAAGCTTTCTTT
.	TRBV18	.	TRBJ1-1	CASSRDLQETEAFF	TGTGCCAGCTCCCGGGACTTACAAGAAACTGAAGCTTTCTTT
TRBD1	TRBV27	.	TRBJ2-7	CASSLGGGEQYF	TGTGCCAGCAGCCTAGGGGGCGGCGAGCAGTACTTC
.	TRBV30	.	TRBJ2-7	CAWSVLRQHEQYF	TGTGCCTGGAGTGTTCTGAGGCAACACGAGCAGTACTTC
TRBD1	TRBV19	.	TRBJ1-4	CASSSPTGGLGEKLFF	TGTGCCAGTAGTTCCCCGACAGGGGGCTTAGGTGAAAAACTGTTTTTT
.	TRBV19	.	TRBJ2-2	CASSIMGGPYTGELFF	TGTGCCAGTAGTATTATGGGCGGTCCTTACACCGGGGAGCTGTTTTTT